Here is one T cell receptor beta chain with its context. Its antigen remains unidentified. This sample was taken from a study of T cell responses to AZD1222 COVID-19 vaccine. General study points: Elevations in Spike-specific TCR breadth and depth followed administration of two AZD1222 doses. Donors were chiefly white British, with a greater number of females, and clonal diversity was perhaps underestimated. CD4 TCRs covered the whole spike, strongest at regions 160-218 and 743-854.

V lost 4 bases, J lost 6 bases, and 11 bases stayed unmatched. CDR3 length equals 16 residues. Germline V lookup: CDR1 MNHEY, CDR2 SVGAGI. Profiled with immunoSEQ multiplex PCR; TCRdb holds only in-frame clones, not every one. Of about 150,000 clones in the sample, approximately 90% were seen once. The source was peripheral blood, collected 28 days after the second AZD1222 dose. The chain links TRBV6-5 to TRBJ2-2, with 7 bases lining up with TRBD1. This clonotype was obtained from an adult who received the AZD1222 COVID-19 vaccine. The CDR3, as DNA: TGTGCCAGCAGTTCCGCAGGCAGGGGGTATTCCGGGGAGCTGTTTTTT. Its protein is CASSSAGRGYSGELFF.